The rows below give T cell receptor beta chains drawn from one sample of a study of T cell changes during pregnancy in multiple sclerosis. Sequenced by immunoSEQ multiplex PCR; TCRdb stores in-frame clones only, minus some. The table shows tens of thousands of clones, with around 90% occurring only once. This sample comprised peripheral blood, obtained in the first trimester of pregnancy. The receptors originated from a female donor with multiple sclerosis, enrolled in a pregnancy study. Both conserved end residues are part of each CDR3. D genes are given only for firm matches. For some rows the clone size is stated as once, few or many, or as a class when expanded; others skip it.

- | TRBD1 | TRBJ2-7 | TRBV18 | TGTGCCAGCTCAACCACAGGGGCCCACGAGCAGTACTTC | CASSTTGAHEQYF
- | TRBD2 | TRBJ2-7 | TRBV6-1 | TGTGCCAGCACCGTGTTTGGCGGGGGGACTTACGAGCAGTACTTC | CASTVFGGGTYEQYF
few | - | TRBJ1-1 | TRBV27 | TGTGCCAGCAGTTTAGGTGGAGGGCTCGAAGCTTTCTTT | CASSLGGGLEAFF
- | TRBD1 | TRBJ2-3 | TRBV5-8 | TGTGCCAGCAGCTTGAGACAGGGGGCGGAAGATACGCAGTATTTT | CASSLRQGAEDTQYF
- | TRBD1 | TRBJ1-1 | TRBV28 | TGTGCCAGCAAGACAGGGGGCACCACTGAAGCTTTCTTT | CASKTGGTTEAFF
- | - | TRBJ1-4 | TRBV2 | TGTGCCAGCAGTGGGGGCGGACGAAATGAAAAACTGTTTTTT | CASSGGGRNEKLFF
- | TRBD1 | TRBJ1-1 | TRBV2 | TGTGCCAGCACCAAGACAGGGGGCGTGGTGACTGAAGCTTTCTTT | CASTKTGGVVTEAFF
once | TRBD2 | TRBJ2-1 | TRBV29-1 | TGCAGCGTTGAAATAGCGGGGTTTTACAATGAGCAGTTCTTC | CSVEIAGFYNEQFF
- | TRBD2 | TRBJ2-1 | TRBV19 | TGTGCCAGTAGTATTAGACTAGCGGGAGAAAATGAGCAGTTCTTC | CASSIRLAGENEQFF
- | TRBD2 | TRBJ2-3 | TRBV28 | TGTGCCAGCAGCACCGGGACTAGCGGCACAGATACGCAGTATTTT | CASSTGTSGTDTQYF
- | - | TRBJ1-1 | TRBV30 | TGTGCCTGGAGTGTACGGTTCGACAGGAAGAACACTGAAGCTTTCTTT | CAWSVRFDRKNTEAFF
- | - | TRBJ1-3 | TRBV6-4 | TGTGCCAGCAGCAGCGAGGCAGGGTGGGGAAACACCATATATTTT | CASSSEAGWGNTIYF
- | - | TRBJ2-3 | TRBV18 | TGTGCCAGCTCACCACGTCTCAGGGGGGGCACAGATACGCAGTATTTT | CASSPRLRGGTDTQYF
- | - | TRBJ1-4 | TRBV6-6 | TGTGCCAGCTGCGAGAGGACAGCCGAAAAACTGTTTTTT | CASCERTAEKLFF
- | TRBD1 | TRBJ1-5 | TRBV6-5 | TGTGCCAGCAAGGACAGGGGGCGTGACGGTCAGCCCCAGCATTTT | CASKDRGRDGQPQHF
- | TRBD2 | TRBJ2-5 | TRBV5-1 | TGCGCCAGCAGCGACGGACTAGCCCAAGAGACCCAGTACTTC | CASSDGLAQETQYF
- | TRBD2 | TRBJ2-7 | TRBV5-1 | TGCGCCAGCAGGGGCCCGGCGGGGGTGACATCCTACGAGCAGTACTTC | CASRGPAGVTSYEQYF
- | TRBD2 | TRBJ2-1 | TRBV6-4 | TGTGCCAGCAGTGGGTCTAGCGGGGGAGACTACAATGAGCAGTTCTTC | CASSGSSGGDYNEQFF
- | - | TRBJ2-5 | TRBV5-4 | TGTGCCAGCAGCCCACGAGGGGGGGGTCTCGAAGGGACCCAGTACTTC | CASSPRGGGLEGTQYF
- | TRBD1 | TRBJ1-1 | TRBV5-5 | TGTGCCAGCAGCCCAGACAGGGGCGGTCGGACTGAAGCTTTCTTT | CASSPDRGGRTEAFF
- | TRBD2 | TRBJ2-7 | TRBV27 | TGTGCCAGCAGTCTGGCGGGAGGACCCTACGAGCAGTACTTC | CASSLAGGPYEQYF
- | - | TRBJ2-1 | TRBV29-1 | TGCAGCGTTGTCGCTAGCAGCGGTTTTTTAGGTGAGCAGTTCTTC | CSVVASSGFLGEQFF
- | - | TRBJ1-2 | TRBV13 | TGTGCCAGCAGCTTAGTAACGGCATCATCGGAGTATGGCTACACCTTC | CASSLVTASSEYGYTF